These 7 T cell receptor beta chains originate from one sample sequenced in a study of blood T cell repertoires in COVID-19. Produced via immunoSEQ multiplex PCR; TCRdb's table is partial and in-frame only. The table includes roughly 200,000 clones, approximately 83% detected once. Input material: peripheral blood. The receptors here all came from a man aged 55 to 69 with acute or convalescent COVID-19.

The chain uses TRBV18 and TRBJ2-5; D gene uncertain. There are 12 residues in the CDR3. V was shortened by 4 bases and J by 4 bases, with 7 bases between the two germline ends. The germline gives CDR1 KGHSH, CDR2 LQKENI. As DNA, the CDR3 is TGTGCCAGCTCACTAGCCTCAGAGACCCAGTACTTC. Translating gives CASSLASETQYF.

DNA for the CDR3: TGCGCCAGCAGCCAAGATCGTGTGGGAGGGAATGAGCAGTTCTTC. It specifies CASSQDRVGGNEQFF. This rearrangement joins TRBV4-1 to TRBJ2-1, with 7 positions matching TRBD2. Trimming removed 0 bases from V and 7 bases from J; junction bases left unmatched: 6. CDR1 is MGHRA, CDR2 YSYEKL, per germline. The CDR3 sequence is 15 residues long.

This chain uses TRBV19 with TRBJ2-1; D ambiguous. V was clipped by 5 bases and J by 2 bases, with 10 bases between them. The CDR3 has 14 residues. Per the germline V gene, CDR1 is LNHDA and CDR2 is SQIVND (reference sequence). For the CDR3, the DNA is TGTGCCAGTAGTCGTTTAGGAGCCTACAATGAGCAGTTCTTC. It encodes CASSRLGAYNEQFF.

This rearrangement joins TRBV5-1 to TRBJ2-2; TRBD2 aligns across 8 bases. The germline V gene encodes CDR1 SGHRS and CDR2 YFSETQ. The CDR3 contains 16 residues. J was trimmed by 4 bases and V by 3 bases; bases with no gene match: 8. Here the CDR3 DNA reads TGCGCCAGCAGCTCCCCGGGGGCGGGAGGCACCGGGGAGCTGTTTTTT. Its protein product is CASSSPGAGGTGELFF.

The chain combines TRBV7-2 with TRBJ2-3, with 9 nucleotides matching TRBD1. This CDR3 has 15 amino acids. V lost 3 bases to trimming and J lost 3 bases; unmatched junction nucleotides: 4. In germline, CDR1 is SGHTA, CDR2 FQGNSA. CDR3 coding DNA: TGTGCCAGCAGCTTGACAGGGGGAAAAACAGATACGCAGTATTTT. Translating it yields CASSLTGGKTDTQYF.

The V call is TRBV10-3, the J call TRBJ2-7; TRBD2 matches 8 bases. Per germline, CDR1 ENHRY and CDR2 SYGVKD. The length of the CDR3 is 15 residues. J gave up 5 bases and V 4 bases, and 10 bases lay outside the gene matches. The CDR3 region has the DNA TGTGCCATCAGTGGAAGCGGGAGAAGCATCAACGAGCAGTACTTC. This codes for CAISGSGRSINEQYF.

The chain links TRBV6-5 to TRBJ1-1, with a possible D match to TRBD1 (6 bases). The CDR3 runs to 13 residues. Germline-derived CDR1 and CDR2 are MNHEY and SVGAGI. The V and J ends lost 6 bases and 1 base respectively, with 9 bases between them. Here the CDR3 reads CASRDSWNTEAFF. Written as DNA, the CDR3 is TGTGCCAGCAGGGACAGTTGGAACACTGAAGCTTTCTTT.